The next 17 T cell receptor beta chains were all read from a single sample in a study of blood T cell repertoires in COVID-19. TCRdb's copy holds only in-frame clones and misses some; the assay was immunoSEQ multiplex PCR. The sample holds around 220,000 clones, around 90% seen once. The sequenced sample was PBMCs or T cells enriched from blood (not recorded which). The receptors come from a man aged 25 to 40 who had been exposed to COVID-19.

This chain joins TRBV2 and TRBJ1-5; D gene unclear. CDR3 length: 14 amino acids. Germline lookup yields CDR1 SNHLY and CDR2 FYNNEI. The V end was cut by 8 bases, the J end by 4 bases, with 15 bases between. DNA for the CDR3: TGTGCCAGCGGCTCCGAAAGTGTAAATCAGCCCCAGCATTTT. Amino acids: CASGSESVNQPQHF.

The J gene is TRBJ2-5, the V gene TRBV3-1 (or the pseudogene TRBV3-2), with 9 nucleotides matching TRBD1. The ends lost 6 bases at V and 3 bases at J; junction bases unmatched: 5. The CDR3 totals 14 residues. CDR1 LGHDT and CDR2 YNNKEL come from the germline V gene (reference sequence). The DNA for the CDR3 is TGTGCCAGCAGTCGGGACAGGGTAAAAGAGACCCAGTACTTC. Residues: CASSRDRVKETQYF.

The chain uses TRBV7-9 and TRBJ2-2; tentatively, D is TRBD2 (5 bases). The CDR3 is 16 amino acids. Trimming cost V 4 bases and J 3 bases, with 15 bases left between them. Germline-derived CDR1 and CDR2 are SEHNR and FQNEAQ (reference sequence). The CDR3 sequence is CASSSGWRGHTGELFF. In DNA, the CDR3 is TGTGCCAGCAGCTCCGGGTGGCGAGGGCACACCGGGGAGCTGTTTTTT. Using reference TRBV7-9 and TRBJ2-2 for the parts outside the CDR3, the full variable domain is DTGVSQNPRHKITKRGQNVTFRCDPISEHNRLYWYRQTLGQGPEFLTYFQNEAQLEKSRLLSDRFSAERPKGSFSTLEIQRTEQGDSAMYLCASSSGWRGHTGELFFGEGSRLTVL.

The rearrangement links TRBV27 to TRBJ2-3; D perhaps matches TRBD1 (5 bases). The V end was cut by 2 bases, the J end by 2 bases, with 14 bases between. This CDR3 spans 16 amino acids. CDR1 MNHEY and CDR2 SMNVEV come from the germline V gene (reference sequence). CDR3 coding DNA: TGTGCCAGCAGTTTAAGGGGTGCCCGAATCACAGATACGCAGTATTTT. Translating it yields CASSLRGARITDTQYF.

The chain links TRBV2 to TRBJ1-1, with a tentative D call TRBD1 (5 bases). Trimming took off 3 bases at V and 1 base at J, with 9 bases between the two ends. CDR1 and CDR2 from the germline V gene are SNHLY and FYNNEI. There are 14 residues in the CDR3. The CDR3 region is CASSEQGSNTEAFF. The CDR3 DNA is TGTGCCAGCAGTGAGCAGGGTTCGAACACTGAAGCTTTCTTT.

This chain connects TRBV6-5 to TRBJ1-1; D remains ambiguous. Trimming removed 6 bases from V and 1 base from J, with 9 bases in between. The germline gives CDR1 MNHEY, CDR2 SVGAGI. This CDR3 has 13 residues. The CDR3 reads CASSRGGNTEAFF. The CDR3 DNA reads TGTGCCAGCAGCCGGGGAGGGAACACTGAAGCTTTCTTT.

V is TRBV19 and J is TRBJ1-3; TRBD1 agrees at 12 bases. Germline V CDR1 and CDR2: LNHDA, SQIVND (reference sequence). The CDR3 spans 15 residues. The trim removed 4 bases at V and 8 bases at J, leaving 6 bases unmatched. The CDR3 is CASSNPGQGADTIYF. The CDR3 coding sequence is TGTGCCAGTAGTAACCCGGGACAGGGGGCAGACACCATATATTTT. Variable domain in full (rest from reference TRBV19 and TRBJ1-3): DGGITQSPKYLFRKEGQNVTLSCEQNLNHDAMYWYRQDPGQGLRLIYYSQIVNDFQKGDIAEGYSVSREKKESFPLTVTSAQKNPTAFYLCASSNPGQGADTIYFGEGSWLTVV.

The DNA of the CDR3 is TGTGCCAGCATCTGGACAGTTCTTAATTCACCCCTCCACTTT. As protein: CASIWTVLNSPLHF. The J gene is TRBJ1-6, the V gene TRBV21-1; the table's D call, TRBD1, was not checked against the DNA. TRBV21-1 counts as a pseudogene. The CDR3 has 14 residues.

V gene TRBV2 combines with J gene TRBJ2-7; no reliable D call. Germline-derived CDR1 and CDR2 are SNHLY and FYNNEI. Trimming shortened V by 6 bases and J by 6 bases, and 15 bases separated the two germline ends. The CDR3 covers 13 residues. CDR3 amino acids: CASRELSVLEQYF. DNA of the CDR3: TGTGCCAGCAGGGAACTGTCGGTGCTCGAGCAGTACTTC. The complete variable domain, with remaining parts taken from reference TRBV2 and TRBJ2-7, reads EPEVTQTPSHQVTQMGQEVILRCVPISNHLYFYWYRQILGQKVEFLVSFYNNEISEKSEIFDDQFSVERPDGSNFTLKIRSTKLEDSAMYFCASRELSVLEQYFGPGTRLTVT.

Comment on this clone: This specimen includes other DNA sequences encoding the same CDR3. This chain connects TRBV30 to TRBJ1-5; TRBD1 is a possible D gene (6 bases). This CDR3 has 12 amino acids. In germline, CDR1 is GTSNPN, CDR2 SVGIG (reference sequence). Trimming shortened V by 0 bases and J by 6 bases, and 6 bases separated the two germline ends. The CDR3, as DNA: TGTGCCTGGAGTGTACAGGGTCAGCCCCAGCATTTT. As protein: CAWSVQGQPQHF.

In this sample, this clone turned up many times. The J gene is TRBJ1-2, the V gene TRBV27; 10 bases match TRBD1. The CDR3 has 16 residues. Per germline, CDR1 MNHEY and CDR2 SMNVEV (reference sequence). Germline trimming cut 0 bases from V and 2 bases from J; bases unmatched to any gene: 3. CDR3 region: CASSLSPGQGNYGYTF. CDR3 bases: TGTGCCAGCAGTTTATCCCCGGGACAGGGGAACTATGGCTACACCTTC.

This clone has only one observation. J is TRBJ2-7 and V is TRBV7-9; no clear D. The CDR3 covers 14 residues. Germline CDR1 SEHNR, CDR2 FQNEAQ (reference sequence). The V end was cut by 3 bases, the J end by 3 bases, with 12 bases between. CDR3 loop: CASSFYPKDYEQYF. The CDR3 DNA sequence: TGTGCCAGCAGCTTCTATCCGAAAGACTACGAGCAGTACTTC. Complete variable domain (other parts from reference TRBV7-9 and TRBJ2-7): DTGVSQNPRHKITKRGQNVTFRCDPISEHNRLYWYRQTLGQGPEFLTYFQNEAQLEKSRLLSDRFSAERPKGSFSTLEIQRTEQGDSAMYLCASSFYPKDYEQYFGPGTRLTVT.

This clone has only one observation. V gene TRBV27 combines with J gene TRBJ1-1, with D tentatively TRBD1 (6 bases). This CDR3 is 16 amino acids long. V lost 6 bases and J lost 1, with 18 bases in between. Germline assignment: CDR1 MNHEY and CDR2 SMNVEV (reference sequence). The CDR3 DNA sequence: TGTGCCAGCAGACCTGCTTGGACAGACCCGAACACTGAAGCTTTCTTT. Translation: CASRPAWTDPNTEAFF.

The rearrangement links TRBV5-6 to TRBJ2-5, with 9 positions matching TRBD1. With 4 bases clipped from V and 5 bases from J, the junction kept 18 bases outside the gene matches. The CDR3 runs 18 residues. Germline values: CDR1 SGHDT, CDR2 YYEEEE. CDR3 bases: TGTGCCAGCAGCACCCCAACACAGGGGGCGGTCTTCAGGGAGACCCAGTACTTC. It encodes CASSTPTQGAVFRETQYF.

The genes are TRBV29-1 and TRBJ2-7, with 12 bases aligning to TRBD1. CDR1 is SQVTM and CDR2 is ANQGSEA in the germline V gene. With 3 bases clipped from V and 7 bases from J, the junction kept 7 bases outside the gene matches. This CDR3 comprises 14 residues. The CDR3 region is CSVDQGQGAGEQYF. The CDR3 nucleotides are TGCAGCGTTGATCAGGGACAGGGGGCTGGTGAGCAGTACTTC.

This clone was seen once. The chain has TRBV13 and TRBJ2-1; D call uncertain. The germline gives CDR1 PRHDT, CDR2 FYEKMQ (reference sequence). The V end was cut by 1 base, the J end by 7 bases, with 8 bases between. CDR3 length: 13 amino acids. The CDR3 spells CASSLEPGNEQFF. CDR3 in DNA: TGTGCCAGCAGCTTAGAACCGGGTAATGAGCAGTTCTTC.

The chain links TRBV7-2 to TRBJ1-6, with 8 bases aligning to TRBD1. Germline V gene data show CDR1 as SGHTA and CDR2 as FQGNSA. Losses at the gene ends were 5 bases for V and 7 bases for J; bases not matched to a gene: 10. This CDR3 has 16 amino acids. The CDR3 is CASSPHPQGVNSPLHF. DNA for the CDR3: TGTGCCAGCAGCCCTCACCCACAGGGGGTGAATTCACCCCTCCACTTT.